The sequence of this T cell receptor beta chain was determined in a study of blood T cell repertoires in COVID-19. Study-level background: Donors in the United States, Italy and Spain gave samples during acute or convalescent COVID-19. PBMCs, B-cell-depleted T cells, or T cells were the source of the cDNA or gDNA that made up the material.

The authors' processing: Reference gene primer amplification gave nucleated cell count estimates. Using immunoSEQ multiplex PCR, the repertoire was profiled, and TCRdb retains in-frame clones only, with some absent. V and J calls and clone size come straight from that table; D and trimming were deduced from the DNA. The sample has roughly 130,000 clones; 90% are singletons. The CDR3 consists of 18 residues. The V gene lost 5 bases and the J gene lost 1 base, with 20 bases spanning the gap. Per the germline V gene, CDR1 is LNHNV and CDR2 is YYDKDF (reference sequence). The clonotype comes from a man aged 50 to 59 with active COVID-19. The sequencing input was peripheral blood. This chain connects TRBV15 to TRBJ2-2; D possibly corresponds to TRBD2 (5 bases). CDR3 in amino acids: CATSGSASGSRNTGELFF. The CDR3 DNA sequence: TGTGCCACCAGCGGTTCCGCTTCGGGGTCCAGGAACACCGGGGAGCTGTTTTTT.